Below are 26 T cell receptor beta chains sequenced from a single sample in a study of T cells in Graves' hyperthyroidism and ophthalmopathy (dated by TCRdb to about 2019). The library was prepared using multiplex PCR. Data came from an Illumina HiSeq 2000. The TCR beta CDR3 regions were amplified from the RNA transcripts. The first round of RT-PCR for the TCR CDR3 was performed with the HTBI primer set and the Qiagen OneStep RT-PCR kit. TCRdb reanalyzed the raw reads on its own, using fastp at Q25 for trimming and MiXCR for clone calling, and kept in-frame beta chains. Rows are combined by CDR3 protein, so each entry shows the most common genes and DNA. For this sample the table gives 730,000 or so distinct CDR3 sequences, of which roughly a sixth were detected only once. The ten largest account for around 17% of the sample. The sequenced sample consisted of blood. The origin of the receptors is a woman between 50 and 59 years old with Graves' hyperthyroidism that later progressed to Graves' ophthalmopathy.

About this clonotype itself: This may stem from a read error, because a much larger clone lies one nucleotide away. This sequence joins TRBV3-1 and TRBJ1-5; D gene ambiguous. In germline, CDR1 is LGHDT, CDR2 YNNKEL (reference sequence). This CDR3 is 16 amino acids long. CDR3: CTSSQDPGISNQPQHF. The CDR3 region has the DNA TGTACCAGCAGCCAAGATCCGGGGATAAGCAATCAGCCCCAGCATTTT.

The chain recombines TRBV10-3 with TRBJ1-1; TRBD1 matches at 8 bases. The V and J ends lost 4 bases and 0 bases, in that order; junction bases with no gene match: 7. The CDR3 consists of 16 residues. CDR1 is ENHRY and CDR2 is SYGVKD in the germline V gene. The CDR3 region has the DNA TGTGCCATCAGTGGCACGACAGGGGCCATGAACACTGAAGCTTTCTTT. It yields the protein CAISGTTGAMNTEAFF.

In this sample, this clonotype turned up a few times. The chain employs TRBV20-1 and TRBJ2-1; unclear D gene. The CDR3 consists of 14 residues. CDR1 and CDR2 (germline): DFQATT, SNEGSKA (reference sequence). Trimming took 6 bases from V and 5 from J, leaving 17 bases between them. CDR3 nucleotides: TGCAGTGCAAGTAAGGAAGGAAGGGACAATGAGCAGTTCTTC. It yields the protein CSASKEGRDNEQFF.

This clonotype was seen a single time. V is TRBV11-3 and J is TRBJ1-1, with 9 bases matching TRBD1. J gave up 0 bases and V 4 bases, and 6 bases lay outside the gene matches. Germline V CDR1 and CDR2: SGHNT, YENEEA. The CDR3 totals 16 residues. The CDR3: CASSSQTGGLNTEAFF. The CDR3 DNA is TGTGCCAGCAGCTCCCAGACAGGGGGGTTGAACACTGAAGCTTTCTTT. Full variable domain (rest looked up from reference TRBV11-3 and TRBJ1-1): EAGVVQSPRYKIIEKKQPVAFWCNPISGHNTLYWYLQNLGQGPELLIRYENEEAVDDSQLPKDRFSAERLKGVDSTLKIQPAELGDSAVYLCASSSQTGGLNTEAFFGQGTRLTVV.

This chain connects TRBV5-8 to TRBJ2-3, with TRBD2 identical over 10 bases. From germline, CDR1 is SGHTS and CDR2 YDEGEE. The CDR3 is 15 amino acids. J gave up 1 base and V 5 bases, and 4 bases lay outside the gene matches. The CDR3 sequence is CASRLGTSGTDTQYF. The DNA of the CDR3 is TGTGCCAGCAGGCTAGGGACTAGCGGCACAGATACGCAGTATTTT.

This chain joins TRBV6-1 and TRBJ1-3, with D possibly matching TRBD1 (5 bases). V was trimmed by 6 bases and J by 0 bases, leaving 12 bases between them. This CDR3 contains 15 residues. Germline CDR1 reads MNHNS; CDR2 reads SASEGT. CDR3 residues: CASRAGPSSGNTIYF. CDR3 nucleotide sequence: TGTGCCAGCAGGGCGGGACCGAGCTCTGGAAACACCATATATTTT.

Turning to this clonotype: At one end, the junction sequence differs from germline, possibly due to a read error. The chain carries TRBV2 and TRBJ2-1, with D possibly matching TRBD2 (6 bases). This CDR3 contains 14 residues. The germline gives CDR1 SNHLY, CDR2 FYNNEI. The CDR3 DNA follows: TGTGCCAGCAGCGGGGGTAGCTCCTACGATGAGCAGTTCTTC. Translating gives CASSGGSSYDEQFF.

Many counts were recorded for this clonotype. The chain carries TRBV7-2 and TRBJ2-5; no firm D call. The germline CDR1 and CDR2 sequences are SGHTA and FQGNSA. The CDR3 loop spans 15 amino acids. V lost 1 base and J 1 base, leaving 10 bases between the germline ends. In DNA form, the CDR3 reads TGTGCCAGCAGCTTAGTGGCGGTCGGCCAAGAGACCCAGTACTTC. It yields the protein CASSLVAVGQETQYF.

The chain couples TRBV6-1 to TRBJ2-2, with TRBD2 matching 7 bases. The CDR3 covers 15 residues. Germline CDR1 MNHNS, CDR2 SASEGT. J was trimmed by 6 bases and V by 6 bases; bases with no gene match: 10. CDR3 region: CASRKRGEKAGELFF. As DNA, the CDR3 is TGTGCCAGCAGAAAGCGGGGAGAAAAGGCCGGGGAGCTGTTTTTT.

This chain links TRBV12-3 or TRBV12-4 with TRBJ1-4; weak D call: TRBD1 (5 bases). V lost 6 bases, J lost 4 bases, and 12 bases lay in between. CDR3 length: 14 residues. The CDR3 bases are TGTGCCAGCAGCCTTGACAGCATTAATGAAAAACTGTTTTTT. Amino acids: CASSLDSINEKLFF.

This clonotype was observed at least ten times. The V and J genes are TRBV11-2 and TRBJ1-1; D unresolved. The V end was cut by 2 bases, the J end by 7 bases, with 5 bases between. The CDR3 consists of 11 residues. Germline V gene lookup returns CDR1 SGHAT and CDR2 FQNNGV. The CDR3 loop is CASSLSFEAFF. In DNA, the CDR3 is TGTGCCAGCAGCTTATCCTTTGAAGCTTTCTTT.

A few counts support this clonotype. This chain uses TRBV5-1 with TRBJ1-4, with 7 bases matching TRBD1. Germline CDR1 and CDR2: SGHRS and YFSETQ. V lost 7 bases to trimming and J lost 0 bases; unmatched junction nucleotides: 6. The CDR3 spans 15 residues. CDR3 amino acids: CASRDRPATNEKLFF. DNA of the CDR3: TGCGCCAGCCGGGACAGACCTGCAACTAATGAAAAACTGTTTTTT.

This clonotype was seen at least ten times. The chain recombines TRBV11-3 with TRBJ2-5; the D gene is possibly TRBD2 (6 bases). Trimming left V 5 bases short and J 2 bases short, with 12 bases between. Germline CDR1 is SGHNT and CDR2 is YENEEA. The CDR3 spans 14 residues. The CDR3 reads CASSHPGLQETQYF. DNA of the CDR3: TGTGCCAGCAGCCACCCGGGACTGCAAGAGACCCAGTACTTC.

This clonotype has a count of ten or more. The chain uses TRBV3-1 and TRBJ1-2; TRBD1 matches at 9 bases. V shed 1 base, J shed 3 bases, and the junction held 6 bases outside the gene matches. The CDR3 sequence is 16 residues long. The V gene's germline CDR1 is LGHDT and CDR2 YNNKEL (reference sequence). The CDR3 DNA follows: TGTGCCAGCAGCCAAGTCGACAGGGGGATGGACTATGGCTACACCTTC. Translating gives CASSQVDRGMDYGYTF.

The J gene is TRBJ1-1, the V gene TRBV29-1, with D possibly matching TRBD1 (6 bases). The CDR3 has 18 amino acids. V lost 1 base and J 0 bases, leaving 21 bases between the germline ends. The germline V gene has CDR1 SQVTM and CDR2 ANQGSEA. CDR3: CSVEGWYRASFLNTEAFF. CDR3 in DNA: TGCAGCGTTGAAGGGTGGTACAGGGCCAGCTTCCTGAACACTGAAGCTTTCTTT.

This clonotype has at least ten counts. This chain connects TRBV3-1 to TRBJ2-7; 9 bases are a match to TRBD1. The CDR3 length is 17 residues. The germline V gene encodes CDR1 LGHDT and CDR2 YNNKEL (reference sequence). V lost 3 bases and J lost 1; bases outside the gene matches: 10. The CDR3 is CASSHAGQGMGSYEQYF. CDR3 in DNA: TGTGCCAGCAGCCATGCGGGACAGGGAATGGGGTCCTACGAGCAGTACTTC.

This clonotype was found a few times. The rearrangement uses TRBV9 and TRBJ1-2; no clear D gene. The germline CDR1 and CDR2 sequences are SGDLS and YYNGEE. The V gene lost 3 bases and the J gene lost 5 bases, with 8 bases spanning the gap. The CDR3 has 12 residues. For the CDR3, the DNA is TGTGCCAGCAGCGACGACAATTATGGCTACACCTTC. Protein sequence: CASSDDNYGYTF.

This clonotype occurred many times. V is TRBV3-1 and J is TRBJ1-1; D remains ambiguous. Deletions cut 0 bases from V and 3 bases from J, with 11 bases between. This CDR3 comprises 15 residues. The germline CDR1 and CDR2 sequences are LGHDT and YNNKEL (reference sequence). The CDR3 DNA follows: TGTGCCAGCAGCCAAGATATCGGCGGGGACACTGAAGCTTTCTTT. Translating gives CASSQDIGGDTEAFF.

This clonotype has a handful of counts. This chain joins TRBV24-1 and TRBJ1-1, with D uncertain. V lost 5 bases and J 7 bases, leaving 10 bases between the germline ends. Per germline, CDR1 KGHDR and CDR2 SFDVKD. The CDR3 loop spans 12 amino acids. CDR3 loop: CATSAEGFEAFF. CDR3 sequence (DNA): TGTGCCACCAGTGCAGAGGGCTTTGAAGCTTTCTTT.

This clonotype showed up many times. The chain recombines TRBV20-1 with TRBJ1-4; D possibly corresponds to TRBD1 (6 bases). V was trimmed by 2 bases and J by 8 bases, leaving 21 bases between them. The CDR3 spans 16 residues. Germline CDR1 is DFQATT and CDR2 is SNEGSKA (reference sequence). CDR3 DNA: TGCAGTGCTAGACAAAAGGGGGGGTCGCGGCGAGAAAAACTGTTTTTT. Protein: CSARQKGGSRREKLFF.

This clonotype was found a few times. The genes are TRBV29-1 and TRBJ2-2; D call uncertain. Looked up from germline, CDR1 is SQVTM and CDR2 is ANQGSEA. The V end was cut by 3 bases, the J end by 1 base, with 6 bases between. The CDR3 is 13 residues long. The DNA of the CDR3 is TGCAGCGTTGATTCGCTGAACACCGGGGAGCTGTTTTTT. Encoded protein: CSVDSLNTGELFF.

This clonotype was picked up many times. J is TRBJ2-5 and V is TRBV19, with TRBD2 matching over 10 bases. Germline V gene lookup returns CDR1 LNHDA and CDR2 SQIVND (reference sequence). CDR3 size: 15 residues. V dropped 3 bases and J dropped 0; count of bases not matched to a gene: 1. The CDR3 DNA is TGTGCCAGTAGTATGCTAGCGGGGGACCAAGAGACCCAGTACTTC. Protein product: CASSMLAGDQETQYF.

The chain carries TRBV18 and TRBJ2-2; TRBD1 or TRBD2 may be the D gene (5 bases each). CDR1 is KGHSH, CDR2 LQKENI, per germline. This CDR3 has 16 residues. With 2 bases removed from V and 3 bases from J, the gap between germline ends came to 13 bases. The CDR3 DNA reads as TGTGCCAGCTCACCAACCAGGGACGCGGACACCGGGGAGCTGTTTTTT. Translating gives CASSPTRDADTGELFF.

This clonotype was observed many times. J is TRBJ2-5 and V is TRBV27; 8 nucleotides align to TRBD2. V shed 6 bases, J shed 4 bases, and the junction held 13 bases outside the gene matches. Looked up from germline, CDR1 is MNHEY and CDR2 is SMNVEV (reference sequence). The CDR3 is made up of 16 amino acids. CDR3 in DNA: TGTGCCAGCAGAGCCCTTAAAGCGGGGGCCGTAGAGACCCAGTACTTC. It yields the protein CASRALKAGAVETQYF.

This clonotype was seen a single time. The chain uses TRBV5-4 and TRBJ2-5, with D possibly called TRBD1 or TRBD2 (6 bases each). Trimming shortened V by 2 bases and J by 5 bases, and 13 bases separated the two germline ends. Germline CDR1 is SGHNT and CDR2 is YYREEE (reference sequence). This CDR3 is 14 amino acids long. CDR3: CASSFIGGEETQYF. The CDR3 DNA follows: TGTGCCAGCAGCTTTATCGGGGGCGAGGAGACCCAGTACTTC.

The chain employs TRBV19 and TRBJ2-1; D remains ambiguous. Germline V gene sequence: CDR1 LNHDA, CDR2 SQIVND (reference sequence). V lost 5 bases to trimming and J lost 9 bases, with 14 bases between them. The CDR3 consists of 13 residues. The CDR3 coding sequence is TGTGCCAGTAGTCCCGGACCCCGCCGTGAGCAGTTCTTC. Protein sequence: CASSPGPRREQFF. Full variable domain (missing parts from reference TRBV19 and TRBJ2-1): DGGITQSPKYLFRKEGQNVTLSCEQNLNHDAMYWYRQDPGQGLRLIYYSQIVNDFQKGDIAEGYSVSREKKESFPLTVTSAQKNPTAFYLCASSPGPRREQFFGPGTRLTVL.